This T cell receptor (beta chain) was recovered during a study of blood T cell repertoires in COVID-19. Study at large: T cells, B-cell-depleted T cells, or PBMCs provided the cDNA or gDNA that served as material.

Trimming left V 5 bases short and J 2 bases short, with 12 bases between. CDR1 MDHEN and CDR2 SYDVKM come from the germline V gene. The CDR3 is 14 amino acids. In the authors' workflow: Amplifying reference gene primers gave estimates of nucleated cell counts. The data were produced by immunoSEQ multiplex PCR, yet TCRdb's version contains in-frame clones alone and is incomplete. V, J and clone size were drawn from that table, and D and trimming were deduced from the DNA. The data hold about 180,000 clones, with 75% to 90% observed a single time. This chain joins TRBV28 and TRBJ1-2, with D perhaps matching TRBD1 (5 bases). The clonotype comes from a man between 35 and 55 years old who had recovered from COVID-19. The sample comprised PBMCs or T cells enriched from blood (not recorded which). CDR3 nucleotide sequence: TGTGCCAGCAGTCCCCCCCGGGGGAACTATGGCTACACCTTC. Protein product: CASSPPRGNYGYTF.